The rows below give T cell receptor beta chains drawn from one sample of a study of long-term antiretroviral therapy in people with HIV. TCRdb's copy holds only in-frame clones and misses some; the assay was immunoSEQ multiplex PCR. Found here are about 28,000 clones, roughly 84% of them singletons; the top ten hold around 8.2%. Sequences were derived from unsorted PBMCs, sampled 3 years after starting antiretroviral therapy. The source of these receptors is a middle-aged man with HIV. Both conserved end residues are part of each CDR3. A D gene is named only where the DNA matches it firmly. Clone size, where shown, is once, few, many, or a class for clones that have expanded.

clone_size	j_call	v_call	d_call	cdr3_aa	cdr3_nt
-	TRBJ2-1	TRBV5-1	TRBD2	CASSLPGLAGGFEQFF	TGCGCCAGCAGCTTACCGGGACTAGCGGGAGGGTTTGAGCAGTTCTTC
few	TRBJ2-7	TRBV6-5	-	CASSLTLDFYEQYF	TGTGCCAGCAGTCTCACCCTGGACTTCTACGAGCAGTACTTC
-	TRBJ2-7	TRBV5-1	TRBD1	CASSLPSGTGGLSYEQYF	TGCGCCAGCAGCTTGCCGTCCGGGACAGGGGGCCTCTCCTACGAGCAGTACTTC
-	TRBJ1-5	TRBV6-1	-	CASTTTGVFDQPQHF	TGTGCCAGCACCACAACTGGGGTCTTCGATCAGCCCCAGCATTTT
-	TRBJ1-5	TRBV30	TRBD1	CAWGQGGGQPQHF	TGTGCCTGGGGACAGGGAGGTGGTCAGCCCCAGCATTTT
-	TRBJ1-2	TRBV19	-	CASSILGTRNYGYTF	TGTGCCAGTAGTATTCTAGGGACCCGAAACTATGGCTACACCTTC
-	TRBJ2-7	TRBV7-9	TRBD1	CASSLGIGQGASEQYF	TGTGCCAGCAGCTTAGGTATAGGACAGGGGGCCAGCGAGCAGTACTTC
-	TRBJ2-3	TRBV5-3	-	CARSLMGGLAVLSTDTQYF	TGTGCCAGAAGCCTAATGGGCGGACTGGCGGTCCTTAGCACAGATACGCAGTATTTT
-	TRBJ2-7	TRBV7-3	TRBD1	CASSLTYRGYEQYF	TGTGCCAGCAGCCTAACTTACAGGGGCTACGAGCAGTACTTC
-	TRBJ2-7	TRBV11-2	-	CASSLGRSGVYEQYF	TGTGCCAGCAGCTTAGGGAGGTCCGGTGTGTACGAGCAGTACTTC
-	TRBJ2-7	TRBV19	-	CASSNSYEQYF	TGTGCCAGTAGCAACTCCTACGAGCAGTACTTC
-	TRBJ2-2	TRBV6-5	-	CASSYFGSVGGELFF	TGTGCCAGCAGTTACTTCGGGTCGGTCGGTGGGGAGCTGTTTTTT
-	TRBJ2-7	TRBV14	-	CASSRPGGPARNFPYEQYF	TGTGCCAGCAGCCGACCCGGAGGGCCAGCTCGAAACTTTCCCTACGAGCAGTACTTC
-	TRBJ2-7	TRBV9	-	CASSVAQGMTYEQYF	TGTGCCAGCAGCGTAGCGCAGGGGATGACCTACGAGCAGTACTTC
-	TRBJ2-5	TRBV27	TRBD2	CASSFVAGGPGETQYF	TGTGCCAGCAGTTTTGTAGCGGGAGGGCCAGGGGAGACCCAGTACTTC
once	TRBJ1-5	TRBV19	-	CASSIGGSNQPQHF	TGTGCCAGTAGTATAGGGGGTAGCAATCAGCCCCAGCATTTT
once	TRBJ1-4	TRBV11-2	-	CASSLIGSQTNEKLFF	TGTGCCAGCAGCTTAATTGGGAGTCAGACTAATGAAAAACTGTTTTTT
-	TRBJ2-5	TRBV2	TRBD2	CASKASGMVETQYF	TGTGCCAGCAAGGCTAGCGGGATGGTAGAGACCCAGTACTTC
-	TRBJ2-1	TRBV7-3	TRBD2	CASSSTALAGGYNEQFF	TGTGCCAGCAGCTCCACCGCTTTAGCGGGAGGGTACAATGAGCAGTTCTTC
-	TRBJ2-1	TRBV2	-	CASSPSGRSGNEQFF	TGTGCCAGCAGTCCCTCAGGGAGGTCCGGCAATGAGCAGTTCTTC
-	TRBJ2-2	TRBV30	-	CGTTGLANTGELFF	TGTGGAACTACAGGGCTAGCGAACACCGGGGAGCTGTTTTTT
-	TRBJ2-3	TRBV27	-	CASSYPSTDTQYF	TGTGCCAGCAGTTACCCCAGCACAGATACGCAGTATTTT
-	TRBJ2-7	TRBV9	TRBD2	CASSPDGGASYEQYF	TGTGCCAGCAGCCCAGACGGGGGGGCATCCTACGAGCAGTACTTC
-	TRBJ2-3	TRBV6-6	-	CASLKGLYSTDTQYF	TGTGCCAGCTTGAAGGGACTTTATAGCACAGATACGCAGTATTTT
-	TRBJ2-1	TRBV5-5	TRBD1	CASSLRDRGHNEQFF	TGTGCCAGCAGCCTTCGGGACAGGGGGCACAATGAGCAGTTCTTC
-	TRBJ2-3	TRBV5-5	-	CASSLQGLDTQYF	TGTGCCAGCAGCTTACAGGGATTAGATACGCAGTATTTT
-	TRBJ1-6	TRBV10-3	-	CAIRDGGSSYNSPLHF	TGTGCCATCAGGGACGGGGGTAGCTCCTATAATTCACCCCTCCACTTT
-	TRBJ1-1	TRBV9	-	CASSVGTMAEAFF	TGTGCCAGCAGCGTAGGGACAATGGCTGAAGCTTTCTTT
-	TRBJ1-2	TRBV2	-	CASSVERGIDGYTF	TGTGCCAGCAGTGTAGAAAGGGGCATCGATGGCTACACCTTC
-	TRBJ1-2	TRBV4-1	-	CASSQPSSVYGYTF	TGCGCCAGCAGCCAACCCAGTTCGGTCTATGGCTACACCTTC
-	TRBJ1-1	TRBV6-6	-	CASLTGRDAFF	TGTGCCAGCCTTACTGGAAGGGACGCTTTCTTT
-	TRBJ1-5	TRBV4-2	-	CASSQDLGQPQHF	TGTGCCAGCAGCCAAGATCTGGGGCAGCCCCAGCATTTT
-	TRBJ2-7	TRBV29-1	TRBD2	CSVVGLAGALYEQYF	TGCAGCGTTGTGGGCTTAGCGGGAGCCCTCTACGAGCAGTACTTC
medium-sized	TRBJ2-7	TRBV11-2	-	CASSLRGIFGEQYF	TGTGCCAGCAGCCTCAGGGGAATTTTCGGCGAGCAGTACTTC
-	TRBJ2-4	TRBV15	TRBD2	CATSRDPGLAGSKNIQYF	TGTGCCACCAGCAGAGATCCAGGACTAGCGGGATCTAAAAACATTCAGTACTTC
-	TRBJ1-2	TRBV5-1	TRBD1	CASSLGRLTGGDGYTF	TGCGCCAGCAGCTTGGGCCGACTGACAGGGGGCGATGGCTACACCTTC
-	TRBJ2-7	TRBV29-1	-	CSVEIGGTSEEQYF	TGCAGCGTTGAAATTGGGGGGACTTCTGAGGAGCAGTACTTC
-	TRBJ2-1	TRBV7-9	-	CASSPPPGHPGSNEQFF	TGTGCCAGCAGCCCGCCCCCAGGGCACCCGGGGAGCAATGAGCAGTTCTTC
-	TRBJ1-2	TRBV27	-	CASSLRSNYGYTF	TGTGCCAGCAGTTTAAGGTCTAACTATGGCTACACCTTC